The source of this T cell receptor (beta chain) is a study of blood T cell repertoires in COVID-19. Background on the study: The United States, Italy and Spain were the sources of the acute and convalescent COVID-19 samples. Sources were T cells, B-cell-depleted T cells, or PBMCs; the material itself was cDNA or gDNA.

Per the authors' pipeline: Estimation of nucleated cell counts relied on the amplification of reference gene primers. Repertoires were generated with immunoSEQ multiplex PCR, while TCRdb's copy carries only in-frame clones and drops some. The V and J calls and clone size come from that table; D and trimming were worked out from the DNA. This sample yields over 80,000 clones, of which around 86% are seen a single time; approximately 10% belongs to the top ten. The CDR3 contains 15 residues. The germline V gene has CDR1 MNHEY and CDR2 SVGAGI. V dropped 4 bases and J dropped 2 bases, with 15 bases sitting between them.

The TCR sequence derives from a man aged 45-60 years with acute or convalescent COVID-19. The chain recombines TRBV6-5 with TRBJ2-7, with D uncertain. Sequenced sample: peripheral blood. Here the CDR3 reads CASSSSAVEAYEQYF. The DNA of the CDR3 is TGTGCCAGCAGTTCATCGGCTGTCGAGGCCTACGAGCAGTACTTC.